This TCR beta chain originates from a study of radiation and T cells in renal cell carcinoma. Worth noting for this clone: Its antigen is still unknown.

The method was immunoSEQ multiplex PCR; TCRdb's version includes in-frame clones alone and lacks a portion of them. The sample holds 60,000 to 80,000 clones, 82% seen once. As for time point: blood 2 weeks post-SBRT. Treatment in this sample: 15 Gy SBRT to primary tumor, nephrectomy 4 weeks later. Blood was sampled at baseline, 2 weeks and 4 weeks after SBRT. General study findings and limits: In blood, top tumor clones expanded by 2 weeks, shrinking by 4. Without pretreatment biopsies, baseline tumor clonotype presence was undetermined.

The source was blood, collected from a patient whose treatment included radiotherapy and nephrectomy. The receptor was derived from a man aged 60-69 years with renal cell carcinoma.

In DNA form, the CDR3 reads TGTGCCAGCAGCTTGGTGGCTGGCTACAGCGACGAGCAGTACTTC. Protein sequence: CASSLVAGYSDEQYF. This chain joins TRBV7-2 and TRBJ2-7; D is unclear. CDR1 and CDR2 (germline): SGHTA, FQGNSA. The CDR3 has 15 residues. V was clipped by 3 bases and J by 5 bases, with 17 bases between them.